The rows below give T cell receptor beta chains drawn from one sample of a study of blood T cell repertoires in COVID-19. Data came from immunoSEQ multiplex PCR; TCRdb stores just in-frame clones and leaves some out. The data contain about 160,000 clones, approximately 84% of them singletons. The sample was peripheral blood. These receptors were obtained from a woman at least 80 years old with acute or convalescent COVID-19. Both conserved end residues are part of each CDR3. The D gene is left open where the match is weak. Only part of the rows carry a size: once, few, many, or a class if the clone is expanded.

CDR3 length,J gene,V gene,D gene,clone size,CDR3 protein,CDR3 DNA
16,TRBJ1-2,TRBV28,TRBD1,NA,CASSPLSGTGGRGYTF,TGTGCCAGCAGTCCACTTTCCGGGACAGGGGGACGAGGCTACACCTTC
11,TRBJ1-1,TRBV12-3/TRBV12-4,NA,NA,CASSWGHTHFF,TGTGCCAGCAGTTGGGGACATACACATTTCTTT
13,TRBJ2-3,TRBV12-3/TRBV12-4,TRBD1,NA,CASSSTGADTQYF,TGTGCCAGCAGTTCAACAGGGGCAGATACGCAGTATTTT
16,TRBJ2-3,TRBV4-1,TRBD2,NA,CASSQVLLAGADTQYF,TGCGCCAGCAGCCAAGTTTTGCTAGCGGGAGCGGATACGCAGTATTTT
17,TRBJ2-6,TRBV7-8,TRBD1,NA,CASSLRDRAAGANVLTF,TGTGCCAGCAGCCTCCGGGACAGAGCGGCCGGGGCCAACGTCCTGACTTTC
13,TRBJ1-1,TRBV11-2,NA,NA,CASSSTGYTEAFF,TGTGCCAGCAGCTCTACAGGGTACACTGAAGCTTTCTTT
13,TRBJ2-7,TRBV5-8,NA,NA,CASRFTGSYEQYF,TGTGCCAGCCGATTTACAGGGTCCTACGAGCAGTACTTC
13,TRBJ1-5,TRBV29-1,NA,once,CSVVLTGNQPQHF,TGCAGCGTTGTATTAACAGGGAATCAGCCCCAGCATTTT
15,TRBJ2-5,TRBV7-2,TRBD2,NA,CASSYGGRALETQYF,TGTGCCAGCAGCTATGGGGGGAGGGCCCTAGAGACCCAGTACTTC
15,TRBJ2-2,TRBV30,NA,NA,CAWSVRGRGTGELFF,TGTGCCTGGAGTGTACGGGGGAGAGGCACCGGGGAGCTGTTTTTT
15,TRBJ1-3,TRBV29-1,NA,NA,CSVALKGLSGNTIYF,TGCAGCGTTGCACTGAAAGGACTTTCTGGAAACACCATATATTTT
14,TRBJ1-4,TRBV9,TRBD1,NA,CASSVSGQDSELFF,TGTGCCAGCAGCGTTTCGGGACAGGATAGCGAACTGTTTTTT
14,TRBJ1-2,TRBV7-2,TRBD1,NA,CASSSDRGRHGYTF,TGTGCCAGCAGCTCGGACAGGGGGCGCCATGGCTACACCTTC
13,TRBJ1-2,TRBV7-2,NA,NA,CASSSGQTYGYTF,TGTGCCAGCAGCTCAGGACAGACCTATGGCTACACCTTC
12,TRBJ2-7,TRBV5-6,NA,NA,CASSFLAYEQYF,TGTGCCAGCAGCTTTCTAGCCTACGAGCAGTACTTC
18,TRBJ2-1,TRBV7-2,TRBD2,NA,CASSLGGVAGGFGNEQFF,TGTGCCAGCAGCTTAGGGGGGGTGGCGGGAGGCTTTGGCAATGAGCAGTTCTTC
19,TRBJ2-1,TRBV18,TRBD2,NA,CASSPLVGGSMSAYNEQFF,TGTGCCAGCTCACCACTCGTGGGAGGGTCGATGTCCGCCTACAATGAGCAGTTCTTC
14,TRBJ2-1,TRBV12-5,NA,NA,CASGLSGVGNEQFF,TGTGCTAGTGGTTTATCGGGGGTCGGCAATGAGCAGTTCTTC
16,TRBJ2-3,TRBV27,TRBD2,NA,CASSNSLAGDTDTQYF,TGTGCCAGCAGTAATTCCCTAGCGGGAGACACAGATACGCAGTATTTT
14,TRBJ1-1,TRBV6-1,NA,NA,CASSEKGQETEAFF,TGTGCCAGCAGTGAAAAAGGCCAGGAAACTGAAGCTTTCTTT
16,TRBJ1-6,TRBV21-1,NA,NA,CASSKGGTGENSPLHF,TGTGCCAGCAGCAAAGGGGGGACAGGGGAAAATTCACCCCTCCACTTT
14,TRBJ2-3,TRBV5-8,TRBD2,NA,CASSYLTSGRGEYF,TGTGCCAGCAGCTACCTGACTAGCGGGAGAGGGGAGTATTTT
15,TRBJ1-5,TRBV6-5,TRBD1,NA,CASSTLQGLGQPQHF,TGTGCCAGCAGTACCTTACAGGGGTTGGGGCAGCCCCAGCATTTT
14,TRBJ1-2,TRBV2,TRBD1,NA,CASSLQGGAAGYTF,TGTGCCAGCAGTTTACAGGGGGGCGCGGCTGGCTACACCTTC
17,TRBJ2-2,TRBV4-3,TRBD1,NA,CASSQILGPGGTGELFF,TGCGCCAGCAGCCAGATACTGGGGCCAGGGGGTACCGGGGAGCTGTTTTTT
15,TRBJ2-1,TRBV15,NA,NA,CATSRDRSSYNEQFF,TGTGCCACCAGCAGAGACCGTAGCTCCTACAATGAGCAGTTCTTC
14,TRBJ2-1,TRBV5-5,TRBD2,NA,CASSLTSGYNEQFF,TGTGCCAGCAGCTTGACTAGCGGTTACAATGAGCAGTTCTTC
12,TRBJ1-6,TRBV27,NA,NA,CASSFVDSPLHF,TGTGCCAGCAGTTTTGTCGATTCACCCCTCCACTTT
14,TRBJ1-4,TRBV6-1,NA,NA,CASSETPRPGKLFF,TGTGCCAGCAGTGAAACCCCCCGGCCGGGAAAACTGTTTTTT
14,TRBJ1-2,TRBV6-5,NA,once,CASSDPGELYGYTF,TGTGCCAGCAGCGATCCAGGGGAACTATATGGCTACACCTTC
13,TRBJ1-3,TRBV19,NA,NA,CASYAGAGNTIYF,TGTGCCAGCTACGCGGGAGCTGGAAACACCATATATTTT
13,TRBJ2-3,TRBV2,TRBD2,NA,CASGGVGRHTQYF,TGTGCCAGCGGCGGGGTCGGGAGGCATACGCAGTATTTT
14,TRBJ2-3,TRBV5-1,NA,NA,CASSQVPGTDTQYF,TGCGCCAGCAGCCAGGTTCCAGGCACAGATACGCAGTATTTT
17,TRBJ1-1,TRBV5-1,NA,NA,CASSLTPTGSANTEAFF,TGCGCCAGCAGCTTGACCCCAACAGGGTCTGCGAACACTGAAGCTTTCTTT
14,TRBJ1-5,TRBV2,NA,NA,CASSEGRALEPQHF,TGTGCCAGCAGTGAAGGCAGGGCTCTTGAGCCCCAGCATTTT
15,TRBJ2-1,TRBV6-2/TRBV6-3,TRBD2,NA,CASSHGSGGSGEQFF,TGTGCCAGCAGCCACGGGAGCGGGGGGTCGGGTGAGCAGTTCTTC
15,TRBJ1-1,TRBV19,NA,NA,CASLTMPGVNTEAFF,TGTGCCAGCCTTACGATGCCAGGGGTGAACACTGAAGCTTTCTTT
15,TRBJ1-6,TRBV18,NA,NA,CASSAGVAYNSPLHF,TGTGCCAGCTCTGCCGGAGTGGCCTATAATTCACCCCTCCACTTT
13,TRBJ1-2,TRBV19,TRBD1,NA,CASSKGQNYGYTF,TGTGCCAGTAGTAAGGGACAGAATTATGGCTACACCTTC
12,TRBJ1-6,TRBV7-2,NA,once,CASSVSNSPLHF,TGTGCCAGCAGCGTTAGTAATTCACCCCTCCACTTT
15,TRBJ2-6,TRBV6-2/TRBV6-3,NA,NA,CASSHPGSGANVLTF,TGTGCCAGCAGTCACCCAGGGTCCGGGGCCAACGTCCTGACTTTC
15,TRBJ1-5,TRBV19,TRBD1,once,CASSLDRGPHQPQHF,TGTGCCAGTAGTTTGGACAGGGGGCCACATCAGCCCCAGCATTTT
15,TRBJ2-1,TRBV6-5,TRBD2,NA,CASSSLAGARNEQFF,TGTGCCAGCAGTTCCCTAGCGGGAGCAAGGAATGAGCAGTTCTTC
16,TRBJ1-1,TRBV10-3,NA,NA,CAISEPGEGETTEAFF,TGTGCCATCAGTGAGCCTGGAGAGGGCGAGACCACTGAAGCTTTCTTT
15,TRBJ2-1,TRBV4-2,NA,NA,CASSPLRDAYNEQFF,TGTGCCAGCAGCCCGTTGCGGGACGCGTACAATGAGCAGTTCTTC
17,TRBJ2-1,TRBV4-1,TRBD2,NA,CASSQDRAGDGPNEQFF,TGCGCCAGCAGCCAAGATAGAGCGGGAGACGGGCCAAATGAGCAGTTCTTC
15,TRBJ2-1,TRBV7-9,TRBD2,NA,CASSLELAPWDEQFF,TGTGCCAGCAGCTTAGAACTAGCGCCCTGGGATGAGCAGTTCTTC
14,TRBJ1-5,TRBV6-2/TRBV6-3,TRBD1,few,CASSRSGGHQPQHF,TGTGCCAGCAGTCGATCAGGGGGCCATCAGCCCCAGCATTTT
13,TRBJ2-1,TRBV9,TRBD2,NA,CASQGLEIDEQFF,TGTGCCAGTCAGGGACTAGAAATCGATGAGCAGTTCTTC
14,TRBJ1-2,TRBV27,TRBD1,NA,CASSLQGQGGGYTF,TGTGCCAGCAGTCTACAGGGACAGGGAGGTGGCTACACCTTC
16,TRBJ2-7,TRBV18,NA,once,CASSPGQGTTSYEQYF,TGTGCCAGCTCACCAGGGCAGGGGACGACCTCCTACGAGCAGTACTTC
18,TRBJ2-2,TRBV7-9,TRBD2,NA,CASSSGLAGGPWTGELFF,TGTGCCAGCAGCTCGGGACTAGCGGGAGGGCCGTGGACCGGGGAGCTGTTTTTT
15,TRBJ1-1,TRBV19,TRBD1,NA,CVNLDRGNMNTEAFF,TGTGTCAATCTCGACAGGGGCAACATGAACACTGAAGCTTTCTTT
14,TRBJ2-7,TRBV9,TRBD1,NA,CASSVGQVFYEQYF,TGTGCCAGCAGCGTGGGACAGGTCTTCTACGAGCAGTACTTC
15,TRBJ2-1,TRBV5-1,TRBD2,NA,CASSLRTSGNNEQFF,TGCGCCAGCAGCCTTAGGACTAGCGGCAACAATGAGCAGTTCTTC